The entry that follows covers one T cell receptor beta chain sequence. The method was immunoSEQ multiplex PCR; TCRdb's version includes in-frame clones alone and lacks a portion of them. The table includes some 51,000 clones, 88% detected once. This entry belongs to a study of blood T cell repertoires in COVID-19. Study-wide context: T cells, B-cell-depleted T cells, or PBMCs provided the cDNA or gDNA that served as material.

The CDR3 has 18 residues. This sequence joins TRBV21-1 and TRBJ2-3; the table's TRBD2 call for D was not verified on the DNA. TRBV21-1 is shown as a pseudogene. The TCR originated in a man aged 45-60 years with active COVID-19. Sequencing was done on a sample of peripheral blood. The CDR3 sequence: CASSKEETSGGAKDTQYF. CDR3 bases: TGTGCCAGCAGCAAAGAAGAGACTAGCGGGGGGGCAAAGGATACGCAGTATTTT.